These T cell receptor beta chains were read from a single sample in a study of molecular identifiers for immune sequencing clone quantification. TCRdb re-analysed the PCR reads in MiXCR, keeping a single row per CDR3 protein. Among under 600,000 distinct CDR3 sequences listed, about a fifth were seen once. What was sequenced was naive CD8+ T cells from blood, with Jurkat cell RNA spiked in. These receptors were obtained from a human donor in good health. Some libraries in this study had Jurkat cell RNA spiked in. The CDR3 runs from the conserved cysteine through the conserved F or W. The order of the fields is J gene, V gene, D gene, clone size, CDR3 DNA, CDR3 protein. A D gene is named only where the DNA matches it firmly. Not every row has a clone size; where given, it reads once, few, many or a size class.

>TRBJ2-7|TRBV28|-|-
TGTGCCAGCAGGACACCTGGCGGGACGGCAACCTACGAGCAGTACTTC
CASRTPGGTATYEQYF
>TRBJ1-5|TRBV27|-|few
TGTGCCAGCAGTTTAAGTCAGGGAGGGCAGCCCCAGCATTTT
CASSLSQGGQPQHF
>TRBJ2-7|TRBV3-1|TRBD1|-
TGTGCCAGCAGCCCGGGACAGGGCGAGCAGTACTTC
CASSPGQGEQYF
>TRBJ2-7|TRBV30|-|many
TGTGCCTGGAGTGCCTACTACGAGCAGTACTTC
CAWSAYYEQYF
>TRBJ1-2|TRBV4-1|TRBD1|many
TGCGCCAGCAGCTTGGGGCAGGGGGCCTCTGGCTACACCTTC
CASSLGQGASGYTF
>TRBJ1-4|TRBV27|-|-
TGTGCCAGCAGTTTATCCGGAGTGACTAATGAAAAACTGTTTTTT
CASSLSGVTNEKLFF
>TRBJ1-2|TRBV7-9|-|-
TGTGCCAGCAGCTACACAGGCTATGGCTACACCTTC
CASSYTGYGYTF
>TRBJ2-7|TRBV20-1|TRBD2|many
TGCAGTGCTAGAGATCGAGCGGGATATGAAGAGCAGTACTTC
CSARDRAGYEEQYF
>TRBJ1-2|TRBV7-9|-|-
TGTGCCAGCAGCTTAGGGACTCATGATGGCTACACCTTC
CASSLGTHDGYTF
>TRBJ1-1|TRBV3-1|TRBD1|many
TGTGCCAGCAGCCAAGATACAGGGGCGGTCACTGAAGCTTTCTTT
CASSQDTGAVTEAFF
>TRBJ2-1|TRBV20-1|TRBD2|many
TGCAGTGCTGGGGGACTAGCGGGAGGGTACAATGAGCAGTTCTTC
CSAGGLAGGYNEQFF
>TRBJ2-2|TRBV28|TRBD1|-
TGTGCCAGCAGTTTATCGTGGACAGGGTTTGAGAACACCGGGGAGCTGTTTTTT
CASSLSWTGFENTGELFF
>TRBJ2-7|TRBV7-2|-|-
TGTGCCAGCAGCTCTCAGGGGAGCGAGCGGTACTTC
CASSSQGSERYF
>TRBJ1-1|TRBV20-1|-|few
TGCAGTGCTAGATCGATCCGGGCGATGAACACTGAAGCTTTCTTT
CSARSIRAMNTEAFF
>TRBJ1-1|TRBV25-1|-|few
TGTGCCAGCCAGCTTAAGCGGGGTGAAGCTTTCTTT
CASQLKRGEAFF
>TRBJ2-3|TRBV6-2/TRBV6-3|-|many
TGTGCCAGCAGTCCCCGGAGGAGTGCTGGCGATACGCAGTATTTT
CASSPRRSAGDTQYF
>TRBJ1-1|TRBV7-9|-|many
TGTGCCAGCAACCGACTTATGCCTGAAGCTTTCTTT
CASNRLMPEAFF
>TRBJ1-5|TRBV19|-|few
TGTGCCAGTACGGGGCAGGGTCTACAGCCCCAGCATTTT
CASTGQGLQPQHF
>TRBJ1-3|TRBV6-5|-|many
TGTGCCAGCAGCCGCGTGGGGGAAAACACCATATATTTT
CASSRVGENTIYF
>TRBJ2-7|TRBV27|TRBD1|few
TGTGCCAGCACCTCAAGGGGGCCCTACGAGCAGTACTTC
CASTSRGPYEQYF
>TRBJ2-7|TRBV28|-|many
TGTGCCAGCAGTTTAGACAGTACCTACGAGCAGTACTTC
CASSLDSTYEQYF
>TRBJ2-7|TRBV20-1|TRBD2|-
TGCAGTGCTAGAGACCTTAGCGGGGGCCCCTACGAGCAGTACTTC
CSARDLSGGPYEQYF
>TRBJ2-7|TRBV6-2/TRBV6-3|TRBD1|-
TGTGCCAGCAGCACTACAGGGGACTACGAGCAGTACTTC
CASSTTGDYEQYF
>TRBJ2-5|TRBV29-1|-|many
TGCAGCGTTGGTCCCAGAAACCAAGAGACCCAGTACTTC
CSVGPRNQETQYF
>TRBJ2-3|TRBV5-6|TRBD1|-
TGTGCCAGCAGCGGCTCGGGACAGCTATACACAGATACGCAGTATTTT
CASSGSGQLYTDTQYF
>TRBJ2-2|TRBV18|-|few
TGTGCCAGCTCAGATGCCGGGATCAGGACTCCTAACACCGGGGAGCTGTTTTTT
CASSDAGIRTPNTGELFF
>TRBJ2-1|TRBV27|-|few
TGTGCCAGCAGTTTCCTCCTATCCTATGAGCAGTTCTTC
CASSFLLSYEQFF
>TRBJ2-6|TRBV4-3|-|-
TGCGCCAGCAGCCTCCAACAGTCCTGGGGGGCTCTCTCAGACTCTGGGGCCAACGTCCTGACTTTC
CASSLQQSWGALSDSGANVLTF
>TRBJ2-1|TRBV27|TRBD2|-
TGTGCCAGCAGATATAGCGGGAGCTCCTACAATGAGCAGTTCTTC
CASRYSGSSYNEQFF
>TRBJ2-3|TRBV7-9|-|many
TGTGCCAGCAGCCCCCGGGGAAGAGATACGCAGTATTTT
CASSPRGRDTQYF
>TRBJ2-3|TRBV20-1|TRBD2|few
TGCAGTGCTAGAGATTACCTAGCGGGGGGCCTAACTAGCACAGATACGCAGTATTTT
CSARDYLAGGLTSTDTQYF
>TRBJ2-2|TRBV14|-|many
TGTGCCAGCAGCCAAGTGTTAACCACCGGGGAGCTGTTTTTT
CASSQVLTTGELFF